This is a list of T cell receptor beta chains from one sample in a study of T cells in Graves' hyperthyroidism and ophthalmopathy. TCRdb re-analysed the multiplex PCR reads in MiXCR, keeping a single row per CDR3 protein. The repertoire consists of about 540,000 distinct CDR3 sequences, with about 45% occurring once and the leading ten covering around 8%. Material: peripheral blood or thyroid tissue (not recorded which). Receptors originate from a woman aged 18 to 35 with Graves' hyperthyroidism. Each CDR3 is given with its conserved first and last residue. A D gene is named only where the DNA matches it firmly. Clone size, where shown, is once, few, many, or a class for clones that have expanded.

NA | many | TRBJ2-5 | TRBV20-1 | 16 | CSARDEGGSGKETQYF | TGCAGTGCTAGAGATGAGGGGGGGAGCGGGAAAGAGACCCAGTACTTC
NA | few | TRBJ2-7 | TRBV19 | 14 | CASSISGSRYEQYF | TGTGCCAGTAGTATTTCGGGCAGCCGCTACGAGCAGTACTTC
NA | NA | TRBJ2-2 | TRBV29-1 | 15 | CSVELPWSNTGELFF | TGCAGCGTTGAGCTCCCATGGTCGAACACCGGGGAGCTGTTTTTT
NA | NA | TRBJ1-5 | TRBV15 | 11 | CATSRDQPQHF | TGTGCCACCAGCAGAGATCAGCCCCAGCATTTT
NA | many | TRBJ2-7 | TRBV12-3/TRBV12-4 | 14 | CASSLGWIRYEQYF | TGTGCCAGCAGTTTGGGCTGGATTCGTTACGAGCAGTACTTC
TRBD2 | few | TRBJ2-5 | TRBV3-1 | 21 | CASSQDRPGLAGGSRAETQYF | TGTGCCAGCAGCCAAGATCGGCCGGGACTAGCGGGAGGGTCTCGCGCAGAGACCCAGTACTTC
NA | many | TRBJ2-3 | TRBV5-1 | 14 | CASSLGQSTDTQYF | TGTGCCAGCAGCTTAGGGCAGTCCACAGATACGCAGTATTTT
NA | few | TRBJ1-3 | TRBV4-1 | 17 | CASSQDPRAPAGNTIYF | TGCGCCAGCAGCCAAGACCCCAGGGCACCAGCTGGAAACACCATATATTTT
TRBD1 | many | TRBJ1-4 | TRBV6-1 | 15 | CASSGIGQVGEKLFF | TGTGCCAGCAGTGGAATAGGACAGGTCGGCGAAAAACTGTTTTTT
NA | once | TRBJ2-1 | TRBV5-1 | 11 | CASSTDSEQFF | TGCGCCAGCAGCACGGACTCGGAGCAGTTCTTC
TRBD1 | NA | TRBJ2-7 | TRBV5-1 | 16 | CASSTTTGTGNYEQYF | TGCGCCAGCAGCACAACCACCGGGACAGGGAACTACGAGCAGTACTTC
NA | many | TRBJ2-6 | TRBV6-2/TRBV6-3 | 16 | CASSYGTGTGANVLTF | TGTGCCAGCAGTTACGGCACAGGGACTGGGGCCAACGTCCTGACTTTC
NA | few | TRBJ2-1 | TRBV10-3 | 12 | CAIRGSYNEQFF | TGTGCCATCAGGGGGTCCTACAATGAGCAGTTCTTC
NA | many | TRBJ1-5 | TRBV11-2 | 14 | CASSSGPYNQPQHF | TGTGCCAGCAGCTCGGGACCTTACAATCAGCCCCAGCATTTT
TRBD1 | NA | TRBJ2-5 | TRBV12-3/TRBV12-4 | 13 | CASSWTGGDTQYF | TGTGCCAGCAGTTGGACAGGGGGCGACACCCAGTACTTC
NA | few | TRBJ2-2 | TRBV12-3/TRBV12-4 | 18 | CASSQSKFGSWLTGELFF | TGTGCCAGCAGCCAAAGCAAGTTCGGGAGTTGGCTCACCGGGGAGCTGTTTTTT
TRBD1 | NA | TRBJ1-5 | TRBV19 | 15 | CASSIHRDSHQPQHF | TGTGCCAGCAGTATCCACCGGGACAGCCATCAGCCCCAGCATTTT
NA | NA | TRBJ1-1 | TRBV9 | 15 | CASSATGGAGTEAFF | TGTGCCAGCAGCGCAACCGGGGGTGCGGGCACTGAAGCTTTCTTT
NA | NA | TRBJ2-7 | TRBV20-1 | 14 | CSAPDSRSYNEQYF | TGCAGTGCCCCGGACAGCCGTTCCTACAATGAGCAGTACTTC
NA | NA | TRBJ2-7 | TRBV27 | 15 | CASSLSSRGEYEQYF | TGTGCCAGCAGTTTATCATCCAGGGGGGAGTACGAGCAGTACTTC
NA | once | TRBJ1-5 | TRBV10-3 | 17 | CAISASSTDGLTQPQHF | TGTGCCATCAGTGCCAGTAGTACTGACGGGCTCACTCAGCCCCAGCATTTT
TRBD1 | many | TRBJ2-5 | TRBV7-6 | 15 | CASSLARTGVETQYF | TGTGCCAGCAGCTTAGCGAGGACAGGGGTGGAGACCCAGTACTTC
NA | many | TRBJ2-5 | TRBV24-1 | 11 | CATTYGETQYF | TGTGCCACCACCTACGGAGAGACCCAGTACTTC
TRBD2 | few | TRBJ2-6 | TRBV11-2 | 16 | CASSLGTSSGANVLTF | TGTGCCAGCAGTCTAGGGACTAGCTCTGGGGCCAACGTCCTGACTTTC
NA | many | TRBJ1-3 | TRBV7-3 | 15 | CASSPDGFSGNTIYF | TGTGCCAGCAGTCCCGACGGATTCTCTGGAAACACCATATATTTT
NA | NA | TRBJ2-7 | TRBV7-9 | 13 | CASGPRHGYEQYF | TGTGCCAGTGGCCCCCGGCACGGCTACGAGCAGTACTTC
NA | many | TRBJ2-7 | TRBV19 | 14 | CASSTLGTKNEQYF | TGTGCCAGTAGTACCCTCGGGACGAAGAACGAGCAGTACTTC
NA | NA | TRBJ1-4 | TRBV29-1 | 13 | CSVEGGPTEKLFF | TGCAGCGTTGAAGGGGGCCCCACTGAAAAACTGTTTTTT
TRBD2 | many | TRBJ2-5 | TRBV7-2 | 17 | CASSYASGTSVQETQYF | TGTGCCAGCAGCTACGCCTCCGGGACTAGCGTACAAGAGACCCAGTACTTC
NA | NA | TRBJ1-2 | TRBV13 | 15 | CASSSAGQGNYGYTF | TGTGCCAGCAGTTCCGCAGGGCAGGGGAACTATGGCTACACCTTC
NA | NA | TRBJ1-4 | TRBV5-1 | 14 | CASSSEATNEKLFF | TGCGCCAGCAGCTCCGAGGCAACTAATGAAAAACTGTTTTTT
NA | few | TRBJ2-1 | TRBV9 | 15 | CASSGSSGGYNEQFF | TGTGCCAGCAGCGGTTCGAGCGGAGGATACAATGAGCAGTTCTTC
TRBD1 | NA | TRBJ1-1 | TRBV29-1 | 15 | CSGAPTGAGNTEAFF | TGCAGCGGTGCCCCGACAGGGGCTGGAAACACTGAAGCTTTCTTT
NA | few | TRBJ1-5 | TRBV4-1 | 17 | CASSPIAGAPSNQPQHF | TGCGCCAGCAGCCCAATTGCCGGGGCCCCAAGCAATCAGCCCCAGCATTTT
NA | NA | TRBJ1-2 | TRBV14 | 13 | CASRRSGARGYTF | TGTGCCAGCAGAAGATCCGGGGCGCGAGGCTACACCTTC
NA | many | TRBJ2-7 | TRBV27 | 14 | CASSFRPITYEQYF | TGTGCCAGCAGTTTCAGACCCATCACCTACGAGCAGTACTTC
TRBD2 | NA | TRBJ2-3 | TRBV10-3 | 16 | CAISEPGLAGIDTQYF | TGTGCCATCAGTGAACCGGGACTAGCGGGAATAGATACGCAGTATTTT
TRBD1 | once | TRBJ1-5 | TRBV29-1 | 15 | CSVVPQGASNQPQHF | TGCAGCGTTGTTCCGCAGGGGGCAAGCAATCAGCCCCAGCATTTT
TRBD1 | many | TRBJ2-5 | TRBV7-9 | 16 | CASSQSGQVGQETQYF | TGTGCCAGCAGCCAATCTGGACAGGTGGGCCAAGAGACCCAGTACTTC
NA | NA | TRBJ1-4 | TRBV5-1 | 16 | CASSWTASSYNEKLFF | TGCGCCAGCAGTTGGACGGCCAGCTCCTACAATGAAAAACTGTTTTTT
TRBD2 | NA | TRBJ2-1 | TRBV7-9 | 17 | CASSPGTSGLSDNEQFF | TGTGCCAGCAGCCCGGGGACTAGCGGGCTCTCGGACAATGAGCAGTTCTTC
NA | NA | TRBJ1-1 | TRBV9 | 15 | CASSVDSGANTEAFF | TGTGCCAGCAGCGTAGATTCGGGGGCGAACACTGAAGCTTTCTTT
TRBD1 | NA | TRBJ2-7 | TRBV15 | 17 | CATSRDRGTGGSGELYF | TGCGCCACCAGCAGAGATCGGGGGACAGGGGGCTCGGGGGAGCTGTACTTC
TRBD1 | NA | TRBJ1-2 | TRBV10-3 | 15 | CAISGQGGENYGYTF | TGTGCCATCAGTGGACAGGGCGGGGAAAACTATGGCTACACCTTC
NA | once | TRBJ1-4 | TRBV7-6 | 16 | CASSSPKGGFNEKLFF | TGTGCCAGCAGCTCCCCCAAGGGAGGGTTCAATGAAAAACTGTTTTTT
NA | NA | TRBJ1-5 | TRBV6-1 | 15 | CASSPMTGCHGAQHF | TGTGCCAGCAGTCCTATGACAGGATGCCACGGGGCCCAGCATTTT
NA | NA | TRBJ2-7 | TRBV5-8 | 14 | CASSLIPLSYEQYF | TGTGCCAGCAGCTTAATCCCCTTGTCCTACGAGCAGTACTTC
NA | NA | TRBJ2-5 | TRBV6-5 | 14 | CASSYLPGQETQYF | TGTGCCAGCAGTTATTTGCCTGGGCAAGAGACCCAGTACTTC
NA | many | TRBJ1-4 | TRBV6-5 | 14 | CASSDPGVYEKLFF | TGTGCCAGCAGTGACCCAGGGGTCTATGAAAAACTGTTTTTT
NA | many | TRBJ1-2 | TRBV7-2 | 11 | CASSPREGYTF | TGTGCCAGCAGCCCAAGGGAGGGCTACACCTTC
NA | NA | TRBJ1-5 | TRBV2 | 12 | CASSGTEETQHF | TGTGCCAGCAGTGGGACCGAGGAGACCCAGCATTTT
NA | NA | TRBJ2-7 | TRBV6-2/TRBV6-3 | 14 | CASSYSMVAYEQYF | TGTGCCAGCAGTTACTCGATGGTAGCTTACGAGCAGTACTTC
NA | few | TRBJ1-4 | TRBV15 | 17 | CATSSNRGGPTNEKLFF | TGTGCCACCAGCTCCAACCGGGGGGGGCCAACTAATGAAAAACTGTTTTTT
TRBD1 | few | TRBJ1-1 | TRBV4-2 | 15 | CASSRTDRANTEAFF | TGTGCCAGCAGCCGAACGGACAGGGCGAACACTGAAGCTTTCTTT
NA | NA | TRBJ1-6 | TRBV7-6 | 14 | CASSQNQPNSPLHF | TGTGCCAGCAGCCAGAATCAACCTAATTCACCCCTCCACTTT
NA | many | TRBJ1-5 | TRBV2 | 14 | CASSAYSRGEPQHF | TGTGCCAGCAGTGCCTACTCAAGGGGGGAGCCCCAGCATTTT
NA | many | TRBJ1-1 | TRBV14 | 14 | CASSRWRLNTEAFF | TGTGCCAGCAGCCGCTGGCGGTTGAACACTGAAGCTTTCTTT
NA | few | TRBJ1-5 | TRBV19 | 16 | CASSILYYSSNQPQHF | TGTGCCAGTAGTATTCTTTATTATAGTAGCAATCAGCCCCAGCATTTT
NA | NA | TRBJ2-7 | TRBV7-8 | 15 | CASSVDGASPYEQYF | TGTGCCAGCAGCGTTGATGGGGCTTCCCCCTACGAGCAGTACTTC
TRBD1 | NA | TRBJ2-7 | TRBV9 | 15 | CASSYSGTGRDEQYF | TGTGCCAGCAGTTACTCCGGGACAGGGAGGGACGAGCAGTACTTC